The text below deals with one T cell receptor (beta chain). These data are taken from a study of shared clonotypes between healthy human individuals. The germline V gene has CDR1 LNHDA and CDR2 SQIVND (reference sequence). The CDR3 consists of 18 residues. V lost 3 bases, J lost 5 bases, and 11 bases stayed unmatched. Generated by immunoSEQ multiplex PCR, the TCRdb table keeps only in-frame clones and is missing some. The table lists 520,000 or so clones, 70% to 80% of them singletons. The chain uses TRBV19 and TRBJ2-1; TRBD1 matches at 12 bases. Sequencing was carried out using PBMCs. The receptor was isolated from a woman aged 40 to 50 in good health. Some clones in this sample may be carry-over from other donors' samples. CDR3 coding DNA: TGTGCCAGTAGTATCCCCTCGGGACAGGGGGCGATCAACAATGAGCAGTTCTTC. As protein: CASSIPSGQGAINNEQFF.